A selection of T cell receptor beta chains follows, all from one sample in a study of CD8+CD57+ T cells in acquired aplastic anemia. TCRdb recomputed calls from the reads with MiXCR, one row per CDR3 protein. The sample lists roughly 81,000 distinct CDR3 sequences; more than 40% were seen once. Sequenced material: sorted CD4+, CD8+, or CD8+CD57+ T cells (not recorded which) from PBMCs. The receptors were gathered from a human donor in good health, serving as a control. CDR3s include the opening cysteine and the closing phenylalanine or tryptophan. Fields, in order: V gene, D gene, clone size, J gene, CDR3 length, CDR3 protein, CDR3 DNA. D genes are given only for firm matches. Size is omitted from some rows. Given values are once, few, many or a class for expanded clones.

>TRBV29-1|TRBD2|many|TRBJ2-2|13
CSVVSGDTGELFF
TGCAGCGTTGTGAGCGGGGACACCGGGGAGCTGTTTTTT
>TRBV10-3|.|many|TRBJ2-7|14
CAISDTSSHYEQYF
TGTGCCATCAGTGATACGTCTTCACATTACGAGCAGTACTTC
>TRBV10-2|.|few|TRBJ2-5|14
CASIQGGHEETQYF
TGCGCCAGCATCCAGGGGGGGCACGAAGAGACCCAGTACTTC
>TRBV29-1|.|many|TRBJ1-2|11
CSVIANYGYTF
TGCAGCGTTATAGCTAACTATGGCTACACCTTC
>TRBV4-2|TRBD2|few|TRBJ2-1|15
CASSQDPEGRDEQFF
TGTGCCAGCAGCCAAGATCCGGAGGGGAGGGATGAGCAGTTCTTC
>TRBV7-2|TRBD1|many|TRBJ1-1|14
CASSPDRVGTEAFF
TGTGCCAGCAGCCCGGACAGGGTGGGCACTGAAGCTTTCTTT
>TRBV28|.|.|TRBJ1-5|15
CASRARDLPNQPQHF
TGTGCCAGCAGGGCGAGGGACCTTCCTAATCAGCCCCAGCATTTT
>TRBV11-2|.|few|TRBJ1-1|14
CASSLEVGNTEAFF
TGTGCCAGCAGCTTAGAGGTAGGGAACACTGAAGCTTTCTTT
>TRBV2|.|.|TRBJ1-1|14
CASSLTVMNTEAFF
TGTGCCAGCAGCTTAACAGTTATGAACACTGAAGCTTTCTTT
>TRBV24-1|.|.|TRBJ1-1|13
CASSPPGGGQAFF
TGTGCCAGCAGCCCCCCCGGGGGCGGACAAGCTTTCTTT
>TRBV10-2|.|many|TRBJ1-2|13
CASSEGGAAGYTF
TGCGCCAGCAGTGAGGGGGGGGCGGCTGGCTACACCTTC
>TRBV10-3|TRBD2|.|TRBJ2-5|18
CAISAATSGTSGRETQYF
TGTGCCATCAGTGCCGCAACCTCCGGGACTAGTGGCAGAGAGACCCAGTACTTC
>TRBV2|.|.|TRBJ1-1|13
CASSDGANTEAFF
TGTGCCAGCAGTGACGGGGCCAACACTGAAGCTTTCTTT
>TRBV7-9|TRBD1|few|TRBJ2-7|15
CASRDSRQGHYEQYF
TGTGCCAGCAGGGATTCCCGACAGGGACATTACGAGCAGTACTTC
>TRBV15|.|.|TRBJ1-2|14
CATSSLGGDTLVTF
TGTGCCACCAGCAGTTTGGGGGGGGACACTTTAGTCACCTTC
>TRBV12-3/TRBV12-4|TRBD2|.|TRBJ2-2|16
CASSTPGLAVPGELFF
TGTGCCAGCAGCACCCCGGGACTAGCGGTACCCGGGGAGCTGTTTTTT
>TRBV6-1|TRBD1|.|TRBJ1-1|17
CASSQLSVTDRDTEAFF
TGTGCCAGCAGCCAACTCTCCGTAACTGACAGGGACACTGAAGCTTTCTTT